This passage covers 14 T cell receptor beta chains from one sample sequenced in a study of shared clonotypes between healthy human individuals. Repertoires were generated with immunoSEQ multiplex PCR, while TCRdb's copy carries only in-frame clones and drops some. This table has roughly 300,000 clones, 73% appearing once. The sample taken for sequencing was memory CD4+ T cells sorted from blood. Subset reported: CD45RA-negative fraction. The receptor source for this set is a man aged 30-40 years in good health.

The V and J genes are TRBV18 and TRBJ2-1, with TRBD2 matching 9 bases. The V and J ends lost 3 bases and 4 bases, in that order; junction bases with no gene match: 10. This CDR3 contains 17 residues. Germline V gives CDR1 KGHSH, CDR2 LQKENI. Here the CDR3 reads CASSPIAGATMYNEQFF. The CDR3 coding sequence is TGTGCCAGCTCACCCATAGCGGGAGCCACCATGTACAATGAGCAGTTCTTC.

As concerns this clone: The same CDR3 arises from other DNA sequences in this sample as well. The rearrangement uses TRBV7-8 and TRBJ2-7, with 11 nucleotides matching TRBD2. With V trimmed by 1 base and J by 0 bases, 2 bases remained unmatched. This CDR3 has 16 residues. The germline V gene has CDR1 SGHVS and CDR2 FQNEAQ. This chain's CDR3 is CASSLDGTSGSYEQYF. The CDR3 nucleotides are TGTGCCAGCAGCTTAGATGGGACTAGCGGCTCCTACGAGCAGTACTTC.

The rearrangement uses TRBV19 and TRBJ2-5; TRBD1 matches 9 bases. The V gene end was trimmed by 4 bases and the J gene end by 5 bases; junction bases not matched to a gene: 5. CDR1 and CDR2 from the germline V gene are LNHDA and SQIVND (reference sequence). The CDR3 has 14 amino acids. The CDR3, as DNA: TGTGCCAGTAGTACCCAACAGGGGGCGGAGACCCAGTACTTC. It encodes CASSTQQGAETQYF.

This chain connects TRBV27 to TRBJ2-1; a weak D match, TRBD2 (5 bases). Germline loops: CDR1 MNHEY, CDR2 SMNVEV (reference sequence). Trimming stripped 4 bases from V and 5 bases from J, with 24 bases between. The CDR3 has 18 residues. The CDR3, as DNA: TGTGCCAGCAGTTCGAGGGTTTTGACCACCTTGACCAACAATGAGCAGTTCTTC. Translation gives CASSSRVLTTLTNNEQFF.

This sequence joins TRBV29-1 and TRBJ2-3; 8 bases match TRBD1. Germline trimming cut 5 bases from V and 3 bases from J; bases unmatched to any gene: 10. Germline CDR1 reads SQVTM; CDR2 reads ANQGSEA. The CDR3 extends over 15 amino acids. The CDR3 sequence: CSVPPSGGATDTQYF. The CDR3 DNA reads TGCAGCGTTCCTCCATCAGGGGGCGCGACAGATACGCAGTATTTT.

The gene calls are TRBV6-5 and TRBJ1-2; D is uncertain. This CDR3 spans 13 amino acids. V lost 2 bases to trimming and J lost 8 bases, with 12 bases between them. Germline-derived CDR1 and CDR2 are MNHEY and SVGAGI. The CDR3 DNA reads as TGTGCCAGCAGTTACCAGGACCCCTACGGCTACACCTTC. Its protein is CASSYQDPYGYTF.

Worth noting for this clone: The junction does not match germline at one end; this may be a read error. The chain joins TRBV7-7 to TRBJ2-1; a weak D match, TRBD1 (8 bases). From germline, CDR1 is SSHAT and CDR2 FNYEAQ (reference sequence). This CDR3 has 15 residues. The CDR3 here is CASSATGGAYNEQFF. DNA of the CDR3: TGTGCTAGCAGCGCCACAGGGGGGGCTTACAATGAGCAGTTCTTC.

This chain uses TRBV27 with TRBJ2-7, with a tentative D call TRBD1 (5 bases). V lost 8 bases and J 0 bases, leaving 14 bases between the germline ends. CDR3 length: 14 residues. The V gene's germline CDR1 is MNHEY and CDR2 SMNVEV (reference sequence). The CDR3 nucleotides read TGTGCCAGCCGCTTGGCTAGGGGCTCCTACGAGCAGTACTTC. It specifies CASRLARGSYEQYF.

The chain carries TRBV7-3 and TRBJ2-1; the D is unclear. Looked up from germline, CDR1 is SGHTA and CDR2 is FQGTGA. V gave up 5 bases and J gave up 9 bases, with 11 bases separating them. CDR3 size: 12 residues. CDR3 protein: CASSPPSGEQFF. DNA of the CDR3: TGTGCCAGCAGCCCCCCCTCAGGTGAGCAGTTCTTC.

A word on this clone: This could be a read error, since a much larger clone is one nucleotide away. The chain links TRBV5-1 to TRBJ2-3; 7 nucleotides align to TRBD2. The CDR3 spans 14 residues. CDR1 and CDR2 (germline): SGHRS, YFSETQ. V shed 7 bases, J shed 3 bases, and the junction held 8 bases outside the gene matches. Written as DNA, the CDR3 is TGCGCCAGCCGGATAGGGAGGGGAACAGATACGCAGTATTTT. Translation: CASRIGRGTDTQYF.

The gene calls are TRBV5-6 and TRBJ2-7; TRBD2 matches 7 bases. The CDR3 length is 18 residues. Unmatched junction bases numbered 16, after V lost 4 bases and J lost 0 bases. Germline V gene lookup returns CDR1 SGHDT and CDR2 YYEEEE. For the CDR3, the DNA is TGTGCCAGCAGCGTCAGCGGGACCAGGACGCCGAGCTCCTACGAGCAGTACTTC. Translated: CASSVSGTRTPSSYEQYF. The full variable domain, with the rest looked up from reference TRBV5-6 and TRBJ2-7, is DAGVTQSPTHLIKTRGQQVTLRCSPKSGHDTVSWYQQALGQGPQFIFQYYEEEERQRGNFPDRFSGHQFPNYSSELNVNALLLGDSALYLCASSVSGTRTPSSYEQYFGPGTRLTVT.

This chain links TRBV5-1 with TRBJ2-3; TRBD2 agrees at 7 bases. V lost 4 bases and J lost 6; bases outside the gene matches: 5. The length of the CDR3 is 13 residues. Germline V gene lookup returns CDR1 SGHRS and CDR2 YFSETQ. In DNA form, the CDR3 reads TGCGCCAGCAGCCGAGCCGGGAGGGATACGCAGTATTTT. This translates into CASSRAGRDTQYF.

The chain combines TRBV6-5 with TRBJ2-5; perhaps TRBD2 as D (7 bases). V was clipped by 6 bases and J by 7 bases, with 21 bases between them. CDR3 length: 15 residues. The germline V gene encodes CDR1 MNHEY and CDR2 SVGAGI. CDR3 region: CASRNGGARKGTQYF. CDR3 DNA: TGTGCCAGCAGAAATGGGGGGGCCCGTAAAGGGACCCAGTACTTC.

The chain is built from TRBV5-6 and TRBJ1-3, with TRBD1 as a possible D gene (5 bases). Trimming cost V 0 bases and J 3 bases, with 13 bases left between them. Looked up from germline, CDR1 is SGHDT and CDR2 is YYEEEE. The CDR3 runs to 16 residues. CDR3 sequence: CASSLDFSTVGNTIYF. The DNA of the CDR3 is TGTGCCAGCAGCTTGGATTTTTCGACAGTTGGAAACACCATATATTTT.